Given below is one T cell receptor (beta chain) in context. This entry belongs to a study of T cells in Graves' hyperthyroidism and ophthalmopathy. The V and J ends lost 4 bases and 1 base respectively, with 14 bases between them. This CDR3 is built from 15 residues. Per germline, CDR1 LGHNA and CDR2 YSLEER. Uncontrolled infection, other autoimmune disease, pregnancy or lactation excluded patients. Researchers took RNA transcripts and amplified the TCR beta CDR3 regions from them. Using the HTBI primer set, a first-round RT-PCR was run on the TCR CDR3. From the multiplex PCR reads, TCRdb called clonotypes with MiXCR, one entry per CDR3 protein. The table shows roughly 500,000 distinct CDR3 sequences, with about 46% occurring only once.

This sequence was found in an adult woman with Graves' disease, either hyperthyroidism or ophthalmopathy (not recorded which). V usage is TRBV4-3 and J usage is TRBJ2-7, with D tentatively TRBD2 (5 bases). Sequences were obtained from peripheral blood or thyroid tissue (not recorded which). The CDR3 region is CASSLRGEGSYEQYF. The CDR3 coding sequence is TGCGCCAGCAGCCTCCGGGGTGAGGGTTCCTACGAGCAGTACTTC.